The rows below give T cell receptor beta chains drawn from one sample of a study of follicular helper T cells after annual influenza vaccination. TCRdb keeps only in-frame clones here, not all; method: immunoSEQ multiplex PCR. The repertoire holds 11,000 to 15,000 clones, with 84% as singletons. Sequenced material: CXCR5- memory CD4+ T cells sorted from blood, taken on the day of influenza vaccination. Source of these receptors: an adult who received the influenza vaccine. Both conserved end residues are part of each CDR3. D genes are given only for firm matches. Not all rows give a size; the values are once, few, many and, for expanded clones, a class.

D	size	J	V	DNA	CDR3
-	-	TRBJ1-5	TRBV6-5	TGTGCCAGCGCCTTAGGGGGATTACAGCCCCAGCATTTT	CASALGGLQPQHF
TRBD1	-	TRBJ2-1	TRBV27	TGTGCCAGTAGGGGGACAGGGCTGTCCTACAATGAGCAGTTCTTC	CASRGTGLSYNEQFF
-	-	TRBJ1-2	TRBV23-1	TGCGCCAGCAGTCACGGGGGTTCTAACTATGGCTACACCTTC	CASSHGGSNYGYTF
-	-	TRBJ1-5	TRBV19	TGTGCCAGTAGTCTCCGTGAGAGGGATAATAGCAATCAGCCCCAGCATTTT	CASSLRERDNSNQPQHF
-	-	TRBJ2-7	TRBV15	TGTGCCACCAGCAGAGATGGGTCCTACGAGCAGTACTTC	CATSRDGSYEQYF
TRBD2	-	TRBJ2-7	TRBV29-1	TGCAGCGTTGAAGATCCGGCTAGCGGACTCTACGAGCAGTACTTC	CSVEDPASGLYEQYF
-	-	TRBJ1-5	TRBV2	TGTGCCAGCAGAAAAAGACAGCCTAATCAGCCCCAGCATTTT	CASRKRQPNQPQHF
-	-	TRBJ1-5	TRBV21-1	TGTGCCAGCAGCAAAGTAGACCCCGACAGGGGAACTCAGCCCCAGCATTTT	CASSKVDPDRGTQPQHF
TRBD1	-	TRBJ1-5	TRBV19	TGTGCCAGTAGTATTTCCAGGGGGCTTGGCAATCAGCCCCAGCATTTT	CASSISRGLGNQPQHF
-	-	TRBJ2-7	TRBV9	TGTGCCAGCAGCGTAGGTTTCAGGGCGGTCTACGAGCAGTACTTC	CASSVGFRAVYEQYF
TRBD1	-	TRBJ1-1	TRBV5-1	TGCGCCAGCAGCTTGGGGGACAGAGCTTCGAACACTGAAGCTTTCTTT	CASSLGDRASNTEAFF
-	-	TRBJ2-7	TRBV11-2	TGTGCCAGCAGCTTAGAGCGGGGCCCCTACGAGCAGTACTTC	CASSLERGPYEQYF
-	-	TRBJ1-5	TRBV7-9	TGTGCCAGCAGCTTAATCACAGGCAATCAGCCCCAGCATTTT	CASSLITGNQPQHF
TRBD1	-	TRBJ1-4	TRBV9	TGTGCCAGCAGCGTAGGGGGGACAGGGACTAATGAAAAACTGTTTTTT	CASSVGGTGTNEKLFF
-	-	TRBJ1-4	TRBV19	TGTGCCAGTAGTATGGATGGGGGAGCTAATGAAAAACTGTTTTTT	CASSMDGGANEKLFF
TRBD2	-	TRBJ2-5	TRBV29-1	TGCAGCATGGAGCTAGGCGGGGGGGTGGAGACCCAGTACTTC	CSMELGGGVETQYF
TRBD1	once	TRBJ2-5	TRBV28	TGTGCCAGCAGTTTATACGGGACAGGGGAAGAGACCCAGTACTTC	CASSLYGTGEETQYF
-	-	TRBJ2-6	TRBV28	TGTGCCAGCAGTCCCCTCGGGCACTCTGGGGCCAACGTCCTGACTTTC	CASSPLGHSGANVLTF
-	-	TRBJ2-1	TRBV9	TGTGCCAGCAGCGAGACTGATGAGCAGTTCTTC	CASSETDEQFF
-	-	TRBJ2-3	TRBV10-1	TGCGCCACCGGGGGCACAGATACGCAGTATTTT	CATGGTDTQYF
-	-	TRBJ1-1	TRBV18	TGTGCCAGCTCACCAACAAGCGTGTTCTCTTTCTTT	CASSPTSVFSFF
-	-	TRBJ1-2	TRBV28	TGTGCCAGCAGTTTCGGGGACCGATTGAACTATGGCTACACCTTC	CASSFGDRLNYGYTF
TRBD1	-	TRBJ1-2	TRBV30	TGTGCCTGGAGTGTGGGGACAGGCTATGGCTACACCTTC	CAWSVGTGYGYTF